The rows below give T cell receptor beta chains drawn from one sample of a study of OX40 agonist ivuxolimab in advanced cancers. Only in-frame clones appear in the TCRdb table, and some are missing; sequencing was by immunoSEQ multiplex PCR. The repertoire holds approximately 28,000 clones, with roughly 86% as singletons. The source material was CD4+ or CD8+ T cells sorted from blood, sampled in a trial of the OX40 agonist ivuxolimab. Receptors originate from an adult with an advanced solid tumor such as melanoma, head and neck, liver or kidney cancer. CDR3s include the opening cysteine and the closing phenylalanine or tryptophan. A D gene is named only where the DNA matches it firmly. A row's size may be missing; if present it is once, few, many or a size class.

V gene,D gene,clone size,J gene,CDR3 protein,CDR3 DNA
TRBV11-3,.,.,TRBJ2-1,CASSLVQLLYNEQFF,TGTGCCAGCAGCTTAGTTCAGCTATTATACAATGAGCAGTTCTTC
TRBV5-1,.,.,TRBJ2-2,CASSWRAGELFF,TGCGCCAGCAGCTGGAGGGCCGGGGAGCTGTTTTTT
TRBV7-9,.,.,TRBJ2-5,CASRFGSGYQETQYF,TGTGCCAGCAGGTTTGGATCGGGATACCAAGAGACCCAGTACTTC
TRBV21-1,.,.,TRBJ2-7,CASSKESSGGTCYEQYF,TGTGCCAGCAGCAAAGAATCTAGCGGGGGGACTTGCTACGAGCAGTACTTC
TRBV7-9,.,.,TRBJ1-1,CASSPIPGNTEAFF,TGTGCCAGCAGCCCTATACCCGGGAACACTGAAGCTTTCTTT
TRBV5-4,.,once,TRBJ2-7,CASSLGHEQYF,TGTGCCAGCAGCTTGGGTCACGAGCAGTACTTC
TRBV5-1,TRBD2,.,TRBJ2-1,CASSWADSGGILSYNEQFF,TGCGCCAGCAGCTGGGCGGATAGCGGGGGGATACTCTCCTACAATGAGCAGTTCTTC
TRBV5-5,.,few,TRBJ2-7,CASSFDWEVHYEQYF,TGTGCCAGCAGCTTTGATTGGGAGGTTCACTACGAGCAGTACTTC
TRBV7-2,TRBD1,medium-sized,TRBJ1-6,CASSPHRGHYNSPLHF,TGTGCCAGCAGCCCTCACAGGGGCCACTATAATTCACCCCTCCACTTT
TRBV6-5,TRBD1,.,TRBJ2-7,CASSRQGPSSYEQYF,TGTGCCAGCAGCCGACAGGGCCCTAGCTCCTACGAGCAGTACTTC
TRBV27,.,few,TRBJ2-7,CAVGLAPNYEQYF,TGTGCCGTGGGGCTAGCCCCCAACTACGAGCAGTACTTC
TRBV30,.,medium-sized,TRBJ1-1,CAWVMNTEAFF,TGTGCCTGGGTCATGAACACTGAAGCTTTCTTT
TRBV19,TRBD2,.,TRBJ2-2,CASSIFGTSVSGELFF,TGTGCCAGTAGTATATTCGGGACTAGCGTGTCCGGGGAGCTGTTTTTT
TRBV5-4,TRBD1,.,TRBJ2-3,CASSGQGSDTQYF,TGTGCCAGCAGTGGACAGGGGTCAGATACGCAGTATTTT
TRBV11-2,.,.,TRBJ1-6,CASSLGLAGAGYNSPLHF,TGTGCCAGCAGCTTAGGGTTGGCGGGCGCCGGCTATAATTCACCCCTCCACTTT
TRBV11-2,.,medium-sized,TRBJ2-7,CASSSFPGLGSSYEQYF,TGTGCCAGCAGCTCATTTCCGGGACTTGGGTCGTCCTACGAGCAGTACTTC